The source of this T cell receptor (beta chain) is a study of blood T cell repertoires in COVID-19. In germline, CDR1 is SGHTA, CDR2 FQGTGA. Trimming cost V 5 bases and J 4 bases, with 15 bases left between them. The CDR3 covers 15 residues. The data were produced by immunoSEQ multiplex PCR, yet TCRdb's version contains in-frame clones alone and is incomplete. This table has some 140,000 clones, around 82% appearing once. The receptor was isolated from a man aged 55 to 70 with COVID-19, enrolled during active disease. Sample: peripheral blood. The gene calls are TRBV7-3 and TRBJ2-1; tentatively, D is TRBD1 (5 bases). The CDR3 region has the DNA TGTGCCAGCAGCCCAAAGGTGGACAATTACAATGAGCAGTTCTTC. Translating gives CASSPKVDNYNEQFF.